A single sample gave rise to the 11 T cell receptor beta chains below, sequenced in a study of a mutant IDH1 vaccine in newly diagnosed glioma. TCRdb's table, derived via immunoSEQ multiplex PCR, lists solely in-frame clones and lacks some. The repertoire consists of 40,000 to 55,000 clones, with more than 65% occurring once and the leading ten covering around 6.7%. The sample's time point: week 35, safety follow-up. Vaccinated patients received 300 ug of mutant IDH1 20-mer peptide per dose, with topical imiquimod. Antigens of these TCRs are unknown. The sequences come from PBMCs, collected from a glioma patient whose treatment included an IDH1 peptide vaccine. These TCRs come from a man aged 35 to 55 with glioma.

This clone was seen only a few times. The chain couples TRBV2 to TRBJ2-2, with D perhaps TRBD1 or TRBD2 (6 bases each). Trimming stripped 6 bases from V and 4 bases from J, with 15 bases between. The CDR3 extends over 15 amino acids. In germline, CDR1 is SNHLY, CDR2 FYNNEI. The CDR3 DNA is TGTGCCAGCAGGGCGCAGGGGAGGAGCACCGGGGAGCTGTTTTTT. It encodes CASRAQGRSTGELFF.

V gene TRBV5-6 combines with J gene TRBJ2-3; D perhaps matches TRBD2 (5 bases). Germline loops: CDR1 SGHDT, CDR2 YYEEEE. V lost 2 bases to trimming and J lost 5 bases, with 6 bases between them. There are 12 residues in the CDR3. The CDR3 is CASSLGGDTQYF. DNA for the CDR3: TGTGCCAGCAGCTTAGGAGGAGATACGCAGTATTTT.

This chain connects TRBV2 to TRBJ1-5; D might be TRBD1 (6 bases). The germline V gene has CDR1 SNHLY and CDR2 FYNNEI. The CDR3 is 13 amino acids. Trimming cost V 6 bases and J 4 bases, with 10 bases left between them. CDR3 in DNA: TGTGCCAGCAGACAGGGCAGTAATCAGCCCCAGCATTTT. The encoded protein is CASRQGSNQPQHF. Full variable domain (missing parts from reference TRBV2 and TRBJ1-5): EPEVTQTPSHQVTQMGQEVILRCVPISNHLYFYWYRQILGQKVEFLVSFYNNEISEKSEIFDDQFSVERPDGSNFTLKIRSTKLEDSAMYFCASRQGSNQPQHFGDGTRLSIL.

This chain connects TRBV19 to TRBJ1-5; a weak D match, TRBD1 (6 bases). The germline gives CDR1 LNHDA, CDR2 SQIVND (reference sequence). Trimming cost V 4 bases and J 7 bases, with 17 bases left between them. The CDR3 has 15 residues. CDR3 loop: CASSSYREIGQPQHF. DNA of the CDR3: TGTGCCAGTAGTAGTTACAGGGAAATCGGGCAGCCCCAGCATTTT.

The rearrangement links TRBV7-2 to TRBJ1-4; TRBD1 aligns across 7 bases. Germline V gene lookup returns CDR1 SGHTA and CDR2 FQGNSA. The CDR3 length is 16 residues. V shed 5 bases and J 0 bases; nucleotides not matched to a gene: 6. The CDR3 nucleotides read TGTGCCAGCAGCCTTGGGACAGTAACAACTAATGAAAAACTGTTTTTT. It encodes CASSLGTVTTNEKLFF. The whole variable domain, remainder taken from reference TRBV7-2 and TRBJ1-4, is GAGVSQSPSNKVTEKGKDVELRCDPISGHTALYWYRQSLGQGLEFLIYFQGNSAPDKSGLPSDRFSAERTGGSVSTLTIQRTQQEDSAVYLCASSLGTVTTNEKLFFGSGTQLSVL.

This chain connects TRBV11-2 to TRBJ2-7; D uncertain. Trimming shortened V by 3 bases and J by 5 bases, and 14 bases separated the two germline ends. The CDR3 consists of 14 residues. Per the germline V gene, CDR1 is SGHAT and CDR2 is FQNNGV. CDR3 nucleotide sequence: TGTGCCAGCAGCTTTCTCAGTTCGGTCCACGAGCAGTACTTC. Residues: CASSFLSSVHEQYF.

This clone was seen only once. The CDR3 loop is CASSPRASRGADNSPLHF. CDR3 in DNA: TGTGCCAGCTCACCACGGGCATCCCGAGGGGCCGACAATTCACCCCTCCACTTT. The chain couples TRBV18 to TRBJ1-6; a possible D gene is TRBD1 (5 bases). The CDR3 has 18 residues. Germline assignment: CDR1 KGHSH and CDR2 LQKENI. V was trimmed by 1 base and J by 7 bases, leaving 20 bases between them.

The chain employs TRBV5-4 and TRBJ2-7, with D perhaps matching TRBD1 or TRBD2 (6 bases each). Trimming cost V 4 bases and J 2 bases, with 16 bases left between them. From germline, CDR1 is SGHNT and CDR2 YYREEE (reference sequence). The CDR3 spans 15 residues. The CDR3: CASSPYRGEPYEQYF. The CDR3 DNA sequence: TGTGCCAGCAGCCCATATAGGGGGGAGCCCTACGAGCAGTACTTC.

The V and J genes are TRBV6-6 and TRBJ1-1; 8 positions match TRBD1. CDR3 length: 10 amino acids. With 8 bases clipped from V and 11 bases from J, the junction kept 4 bases outside the gene matches. Germline lookup yields CDR1 MNHNY and CDR2 SVGAGI (reference sequence). CDR3 sequence (DNA): TGTGCCAGCCTTCAGGGGGCGGCTTTCTTT. Translating gives CASLQGAAFF.

A few counts support this clone. J is TRBJ1-5 and V is TRBV6-1, with 7 positions matching TRBD1. Germline V gives CDR1 MNHNS, CDR2 SASEGT. The CDR3 is 15 residues long. J gave up 1 base and V 7 bases, and 7 bases lay outside the gene matches. The CDR3 reads CASKRGQESNQPQHF. In DNA form, the CDR3 reads TGTGCCAGCAAGAGGGGGCAGGAAAGCAATCAGCCCCAGCATTTT.

The genes are TRBV5-6 and TRBJ1-5, with D possibly matching TRBD1 (6 bases). This CDR3 is built from 16 residues. V was pared by 1 base and J by 4 bases, with 15 bases between. The germline V gene encodes CDR1 SGHDT and CDR2 YYEEEE. The CDR3 spells CASSLRGQGSNQPQHF. The CDR3 DNA reads TGTGCCAGCAGCTTGAGGGGCCAGGGGAGTAATCAGCCCCAGCATTTT.